This passage covers 11 T cell receptor beta chains from one sample sequenced in a study of blood T cell repertoires in COVID-19. Only in-frame clones appear in the TCRdb table, and some are missing; sequencing was by immunoSEQ multiplex PCR. Found here are 110,000 to 150,000 clones, more than 80% of them singletons; the top ten hold approximately 4.3%. Sequenced material: PBMCs or T cells enriched from blood (not recorded which). These receptors were taken from a man in his fifties who had recovered from COVID-19.

The chain is built from TRBV3-1 (or the pseudogene TRBV3-2) and TRBJ1-6; a weak D match, TRBD1 (6 bases). Germline V gives CDR1 LGHDT, CDR2 YNNKEL (reference sequence). V was shortened by 3 bases and J by 7 bases, with 10 bases between the two germline ends. This CDR3 spans 14 amino acids. CDR3 DNA sequence: TGTGCCAGCAGCCAGGGGGCTTGGAATTCACCCCTCCACTTT. Translating it yields CASSQGAWNSPLHF.

This chain links TRBV9 with TRBJ2-3; D is possibly TRBD2 (7 bases). Germline V gene data show CDR1 as SGDLS and CDR2 as YYNGEE. CDR3 length: 13 amino acids. V dropped 5 bases and J dropped 11 bases, with 18 bases sitting between them. Here the CDR3 reads CASSFKGGGEQYF. The CDR3 region has the DNA TGTGCCAGCAGTTTCAAAGGCGGGGGCGAGCAGTATTTT. Using reference TRBV9 and TRBJ2-3 for the parts outside the CDR3, the full variable domain is DSGVTQTPKHLITATGQRVTLRCSPRSGDLSVYWYQQSLDQGLQFLIQYYNGEERAKGNILERFSAQQFPDLHSELNLSSLELGDSALYFCASSFKGGGEQYFGPGTRLTVL.

The chain links TRBV25-1 to TRBJ1-5; D gene uncertain. The CDR3 consists of 16 residues. The germline gives CDR1 MGHDK, CDR2 SYGVNS. V lost 10 bases to trimming and J lost 7 bases, with 26 bases between them. The chain's CDR3 is CAILPGARRGGQPQHF. CDR3 nucleotides: TGTGCCATCCTTCCGGGCGCCCGCCGGGGAGGGCAGCCCCAGCATTTT.

The V gene is TRBV7-3, the J gene TRBJ2-5; 8 nucleotides line up with TRBD1. This CDR3 contains 16 residues. Germline V gene lookup returns CDR1 SGHTA and CDR2 FQGTGA. J lost 2 bases, V lost 1 base, and 6 bases had no gene match. The DNA of the CDR3 is TGTGCCAGCAGCTTAAGCGGGACAGGAGTTCAAGAGACCCAGTACTTC. Translating gives CASSLSGTGVQETQYF.

This chain links TRBV21-1 with TRBJ2-2; the D call in the table, TRBD2, was not verified against the DNA. TRBV21-1 is deemed a pseudogene. This CDR3 spans 18 amino acids. DNA for the CDR3: TGTGCCAGCAGCACCCGGGAACTAGCGGGCCTATGGGGCGGGGAGCTGTTTTTT. Amino acids: CASSTRELAGLWGGELFF.

The chain employs TRBV6-2 or TRBV6-3 and TRBJ2-2, with D maybe TRBD2 (5 bases). Per germline, CDR1 MNHEY and CDR2 SVGEGT. V lost 4 bases and J 3 bases, leaving 9 bases between the germline ends. The CDR3 has 14 residues. CDR3 protein: CASSFFGDTGELFF. The CDR3 nucleotides are TGTGCCAGCAGTTTCTTCGGGGACACCGGGGAGCTGTTTTTT.

The chain joins TRBV4-3 to TRBJ2-2; D perhaps matches TRBD1 (5 bases). Trimming removed 4 bases at V and 7 bases at J, with 13 bases between. CDR1 is LGHNA, CDR2 YSLEER, per germline. This CDR3 has 14 residues. In DNA, the CDR3 is TGCGCCAGCAGCCTTCAGGGCGCCGTCGGGGAGCTGTTTTTT. Residues: CASSLQGAVGELFF.

The gene calls are TRBV28 and TRBJ1-1; D not certain. CDR1 MDHEN and CDR2 SYDVKM come from the germline V gene. V was trimmed by 7 bases and J by 1 base, leaving 7 bases between them. CDR3 length: 12 amino acids. The CDR3 DNA reads as TGTGCCAGCACCACAACGAACACTGAAGCTTTCTTT. It specifies CASTTTNTEAFF.

V and J are TRBV28 and TRBJ2-6; 7 bases line up with TRBD1. CDR1 is MDHEN, CDR2 SYDVKM, per germline. The CDR3 runs 16 residues. The J segment lost 2 bases and the V segment lost 1 base, leaving 2 bases of the junction unmatched. The CDR3 reads CASSLLQGAGANVLTF. CDR3 in DNA: TGTGCCAGCAGTTTATTGCAGGGGGCTGGGGCCAACGTCCTGACTTTC.

The chain uses TRBV18 and TRBJ1-6; tentatively, D is TRBD1 (5 bases). The CDR3 sequence is 15 residues long. Between the trimmed V and J ends, which lost 5 bases and 6 bases, there was a span of 14 bases. CDR1 and CDR2 (germline): KGHSH, LQKENI. In DNA, the CDR3 is TGTGCCAGCTCAACCTCATTGGGGGGTAATTCACCCCTCCACTTT. Its protein is CASSTSLGGNSPLHF.

The genes are TRBV9 and TRBJ2-2; 7 nucleotides align to TRBD1. Unmatched junction bases numbered 12, after V lost 7 bases and J lost 6 bases. The CDR3 is made up of 15 amino acids. The germline gives CDR1 SGDLS, CDR2 YYNGEE. The chain's CDR3 is CASQKVTGDPGELFF. CDR3 in DNA: TGTGCCAGCCAAAAAGTAACAGGGGATCCCGGGGAGCTGTTTTTT.